A selection of T cell receptor beta chains follows, all from one sample in a study of cytomegalovirus exposure and HLA in healthy donors. The table came from immunoSEQ multiplex PCR; TCRdb's copy has only in-frame clones and leaves some out. The table records approximately 100,000 clones, 70% to 80% of them present only once. The specimen sequenced was PBMCs. These receptors were taken from a female donor in good health and CMV-seronegative. Each CDR3 is given with its conserved first and last residue. The D gene is left open where the match is weak. The size entry is marked missing in some rows and otherwise reads once, few, many or a size class.

D | J | size | V | DNA | CDR3
TRBD1 | TRBJ1-3 | once | TRBV27 | TGTGCGGCAGGGGGGTTTCCCTCTGGAAACACCATATATTTT | CAAGGFPSGNTIYF
NA | TRBJ1-3 | NA | TRBV5-1 | TGCGCCAGCAGCTTGGCCGGGAGCTCTGGAAACACCATATATTTT | CASSLAGSSGNTIYF
NA | TRBJ2-2 | NA | TRBV7-6 | TGTGCCAGCAGCGCCCAATTTGCGGGGGAGCTGTTTTTT | CASSAQFAGELFF
NA | TRBJ1-5 | NA | TRBV19 | TGTGCCAGTAGTACGGGAGTTGATCAGCCCCAGCATTTT | CASSTGVDQPQHF
TRBD1 | TRBJ2-7 | NA | TRBV19 | TGTGCCAGTAGTATAGTGACCACAGGGGGTTCCTACGAGCAGTACTTC | CASSIVTTGGSYEQYF
TRBD1 | TRBJ2-3 | few | TRBV5-1 | TGCGCCAGCAGCTTGGGACAGGGCCCAGATACGCAGTATTTT | CASSLGQGPDTQYF
TRBD1 | TRBJ1-2 | few | TRBV19 | TGTGCCAGTAGTATCAGTTCGGGACAGGGATTCTATGGCTACACCTTC | CASSISSGQGFYGYTF
NA | TRBJ2-6 | few | TRBV5-4 | TGTGCCAGCGCAGCGAGAGGGCCAGGGGCCAACGTCCTGACTTTC | CASAARGPGANVLTF
NA | TRBJ2-3 | NA | TRBV4-1 | TGCGCCAGCAGCCAAGATGAGGCAGATACGCAGTATTTT | CASSQDEADTQYF
NA | TRBJ1-3 | few | TRBV5-4 | TGTGCCAGCAGCTTGGGCAGGGCCTCTGGAAACACCATATATTTT | CASSLGRASGNTIYF
TRBD2 | TRBJ2-7 | NA | TRBV5-1 | TGCGCCAGCAGCTTGACGTTAACTAGCGGGATTATCGAGCAGTACTTC | CASSLTLTSGIIEQYF
NA | TRBJ2-7 | few | TRBV7-9 | TGTGCCAGCAGCTTCGGACACTCCTACGAGCAGTACTTC | CASSFGHSYEQYF
NA | TRBJ2-5 | NA | TRBV7-7 | TGTGCTAGCAGCTCGTCACCAGGGGAAGAGACCCAGTACTTC | CASSSSPGEETQYF
TRBD2 | TRBJ2-7 | NA | TRBV30 | TGTGCCTGGAGGGGGGGACTAGCGGACTCCGAGCAGTACTTC | CAWRGGLADSEQYF
NA | TRBJ2-1 | NA | TRBV7-8 | TGTGCCAGCAGCTTAGTCGGGAGCTCCTACAATGAGCAGTTCTTC | CASSLVGSSYNEQFF
NA | TRBJ2-4 | NA | TRBV6-1 | TGTGCCAGCAGTGATCCAGACAAAAACATTCAGTACTTC | CASSDPDKNIQYF
NA | TRBJ2-7 | NA | TRBV27 | TGTGCCAGCACTACGACAGGGAGGAACGAGCAGTACTTC | CASTTTGRNEQYF
NA | TRBJ1-4 | NA | TRBV12-5 | TGTGCTAGTGGAACAGGTGAAAAACTGTTTTTT | CASGTGEKLFF
NA | TRBJ2-1 | NA | TRBV5-5 | TGTGCCAGCAGCTTCGACGGAGTAGCGCCCTACAATGAGCAGTTCTTC | CASSFDGVAPYNEQFF
NA | TRBJ1-1 | NA | TRBV4-1 | TGCGCCAGCAGCCACAACCGAGCGGAACCCGACACTGAAGCTTTCTTT | CASSHNRAEPDTEAFF
NA | TRBJ1-5 | few | TRBV5-4 | TGCGCCAGCAGCCAAGGGGTAGGTTTTGGGAATCAGCCCCAGCATTTT | CASSQGVGFGNQPQHF
NA | TRBJ1-5 | once | TRBV7-8 | TGTGCCAGCAGCTCGTACAATCAGCCCCAGCATTTT | CASSSYNQPQHF
TRBD1 | TRBJ1-3 | NA | TRBV4-3 | TGCGCCAGCAGCCAAGTGTGGAAGGGGGCAACTGGAAACACCATATATTTT | CASSQVWKGATGNTIYF
TRBD2 | TRBJ2-2 | NA | TRBV9 | TGTGCCAGCAGCCTCAGGGAGATAGCGGGAGGGCCCACCGGGGAGCTGTTTTTT | CASSLREIAGGPTGELFF
TRBD1 | TRBJ1-2 | NA | TRBV5-8 | TGTGCCAGCAACTCGGCGGGGACAGGCGGAATGGGTGGCTACACCTTC | CASNSAGTGGMGGYTF
NA | TRBJ2-1 | NA | TRBV5-5 | TGTGCCAGCAGCTTGTTGCCGCGGGACTCCTACAATGAGCAGTTCTTC | CASSLLPRDSYNEQFF
NA | TRBJ2-7 | few | TRBV5-5 | TGTGCCAGCAGCCAGGCCTACGAGCAGTACTTC | CASSQAYEQYF
NA | TRBJ1-4 | few | TRBV19 | TGTGCCAGTAGTATGGGAGATGAAAAACTGTTTTTT | CASSMGDEKLFF
NA | TRBJ1-5 | few | TRBV28 | TGTGCCAGCAGTTTGACGGGGGGCAATCAGCCCCAGCATTTT | CASSLTGGNQPQHF
NA | TRBJ1-4 | NA | TRBV28 | TGTGCCAGCAGTTTAGGAGGGCCCACCGAAAAACTGTTTTTT | CASSLGGPTEKLFF
NA | TRBJ2-4 | NA | TRBV4-1 | TGCGCCAGCAGCCAAGAAGGGCCGGGGTTGGGCGCCAAAAACATTCAGTACTTC | CASSQEGPGLGAKNIQYF
TRBD1 | TRBJ2-3 | NA | TRBV5-8 | TGTGCCAGCGCGACAGGGTGGACAGATACGCAGTATTTT | CASATGWTDTQYF
TRBD1 | TRBJ1-6 | NA | TRBV6-6 | TGTGCCAGCAGTTACGCCGGGACAGGGAATTCACCCCTCCACTTT | CASSYAGTGNSPLHF
TRBD2 | TRBJ2-1 | NA | TRBV7-9 | TGTGCCAGCAGCCCCCCGGGTTTGGGCGGGAGGGGTGAGCAGTTCTTC | CASSPPGLGGRGEQFF
NA | TRBJ2-7 | NA | TRBV11-2 | TGTGCCAGCAGCTTAGTCAGGGTCAACGAGCAGTACTTC | CASSLVRVNEQYF
TRBD2 | TRBJ2-3 | few | TRBV9 | TGTGCCAGCACCCGACTGACTAGCTTCACAGATACGCAGTATTTT | CASTRLTSFTDTQYF
NA | TRBJ2-3 | NA | TRBV4-1 | TGCGCCAGCAGCCTATCAGGGTTCGCCACAGATACGCAGTATTTT | CASSLSGFATDTQYF
TRBD2 | TRBJ2-1 | NA | TRBV7-9 | TGTGCCAGCAGCTTACTACTAGCGGGGGAAAATGAGCAGTTCTTC | CASSLLLAGENEQFF
TRBD1 | TRBJ1-5 | NA | TRBV4-1 | TGCGCCAGCAGCCAAGACCGTCCGGGACAGGGGAATCAGCCCCAGCATTTT | CASSQDRPGQGNQPQHF
TRBD2 | TRBJ2-1 | NA | TRBV9 | TGTGCCAGCAGCGTACTGACTAGCGGGAGTTTGAATGAGCAGTTCTTC | CASSVLTSGSLNEQFF
TRBD2 | TRBJ2-1 | NA | TRBV5-1 | TGCGCCAGCAGCCCGGGACTAGCGGGAGGGATTGACAATGAGCAGTTCTTC | CASSPGLAGGIDNEQFF
NA | TRBJ2-1 | NA | TRBV7-3 | TGTGCCAGCAGCTCTGGGTTGGGCGATGAGCAGTTCTTC | CASSSGLGDEQFF
TRBD2 | TRBJ2-1 | NA | TRBV30 | TGTGCCTGGGGGACTAGCGGGGGGATCCGAATGTACAATGAGCAGTTCTTC | CAWGTSGGIRMYNEQFF
NA | TRBJ1-2 | few | TRBV4-3 | TGCGCCAGCAGCCAAGTCGCGACAGAGCCTAACTATGGCTACACCTTC | CASSQVATEPNYGYTF
NA | TRBJ2-2 | once | TRBV14 | TGTGCCAGCAGCCCTAACACCGGGGAGCTGTTTTTT | CASSPNTGELFF
TRBD2 | TRBJ2-3 | NA | TRBV27 | TGTGCCAGCAGTGAACAGCGGGAGTGGGGTACAGATACGCAGTATTTT | CASSEQREWGTDTQYF
NA | TRBJ2-5 | NA | TRBV27 | TGTGCCAGCAGCCCTCAAGTGGGAGTACGGGAGACCCAGTACTTC | CASSPQVGVRETQYF
NA | TRBJ2-2 | NA | TRBV2 | TGTGCCAGCAGTGAACAAAGAGCCGGGGAGCTGTTTTTT | CASSEQRAGELFF
NA | TRBJ2-1 | NA | TRBV19 | TGTGCCAGTTCTAGCCGTTTAGGTTATGGGTATGAGCAGTTCTTC | CASSSRLGYGYEQFF
TRBD2 | TRBJ2-3 | NA | TRBV4-2 | TGTGCCAGCAGCCAAGATAACCCTAGCGGAGGGGAAGATACGCAGTATTTT | CASSQDNPSGGEDTQYF
TRBD2 | TRBJ2-7 | NA | TRBV27 | TGTGCCAGCAGTTCGAGAGGGACTAGCGGTCCTAAAGAGCAGTACTTC | CASSSRGTSGPKEQYF